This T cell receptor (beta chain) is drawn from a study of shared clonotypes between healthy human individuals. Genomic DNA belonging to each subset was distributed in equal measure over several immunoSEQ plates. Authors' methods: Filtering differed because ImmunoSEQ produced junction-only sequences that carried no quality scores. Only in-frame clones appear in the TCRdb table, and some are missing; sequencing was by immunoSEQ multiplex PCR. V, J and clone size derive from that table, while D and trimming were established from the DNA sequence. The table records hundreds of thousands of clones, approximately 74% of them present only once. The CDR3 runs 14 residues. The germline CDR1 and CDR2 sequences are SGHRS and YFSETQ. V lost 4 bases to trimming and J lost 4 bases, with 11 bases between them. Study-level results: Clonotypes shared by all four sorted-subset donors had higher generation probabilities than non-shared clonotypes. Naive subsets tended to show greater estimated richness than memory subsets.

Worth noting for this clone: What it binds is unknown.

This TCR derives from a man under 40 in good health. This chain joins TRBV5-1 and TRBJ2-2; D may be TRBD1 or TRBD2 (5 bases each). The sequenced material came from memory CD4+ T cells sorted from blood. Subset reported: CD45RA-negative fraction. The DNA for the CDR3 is TGCGCCAGCAGCCCCTCCGGGACCACCGGGGAGCTGTTTTTT. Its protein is CASSPSGTTGELFF.